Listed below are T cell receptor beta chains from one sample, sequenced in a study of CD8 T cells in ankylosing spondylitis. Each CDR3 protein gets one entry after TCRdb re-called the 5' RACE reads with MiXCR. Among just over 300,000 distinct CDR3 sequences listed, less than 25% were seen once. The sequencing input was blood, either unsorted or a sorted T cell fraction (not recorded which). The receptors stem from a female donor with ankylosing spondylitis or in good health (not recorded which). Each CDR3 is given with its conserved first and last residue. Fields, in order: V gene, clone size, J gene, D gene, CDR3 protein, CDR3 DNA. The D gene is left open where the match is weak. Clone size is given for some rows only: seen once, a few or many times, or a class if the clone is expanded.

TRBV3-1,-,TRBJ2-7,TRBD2,CASSRIVGGAGGHSYEQYF,TGTGCCAGCAGCCGCATCGTCGGTGGGGCGGGAGGCCACTCCTACGAGCAGTACTTC
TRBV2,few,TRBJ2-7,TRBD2,CASRPRLAWYEQYF,TGTGCCAGCAGGCCGAGACTAGCGTGGTACGAGCAGTACTTC
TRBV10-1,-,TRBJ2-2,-,CASSSSRKRVTGELFF,TGCGCCAGCAGTAGTAGTAGGAAAAGGGTGACCGGGGAGCTGTTTTTT
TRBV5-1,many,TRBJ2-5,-,CASSFQETQYF,TGTGCCAGCAGCTTCCAAGAGACCCAGTACTTC
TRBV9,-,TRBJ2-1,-,CASSETLAVPRNEQFF,TGTGCCAGCAGCGAGACATTGGCGGTCCCTAGGAATGAGCAGTTCTTC
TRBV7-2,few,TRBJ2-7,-,CASSLDGGGTYEQYF,TGTGCCAGCAGCTTAGATGGTGGCGGCACCTACGAGCAGTACTTC
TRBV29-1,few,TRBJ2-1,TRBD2,CSVEDSGRYSYNEQFF,TGCAGCGTTGAAGATAGCGGGAGGTATTCCTACAATGAGCAGTTCTTC
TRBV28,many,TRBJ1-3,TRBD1,CASRLSGTAGNTIYF,TGTGCCAGCAGACTCTCCGGGACAGCTGGAAACACCATATATTTT
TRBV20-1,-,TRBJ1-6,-,CSARFSSYNSPLHF,TGCAGTGCTAGATTTAGCTCCTATAATTCACCCCTCCACTTT
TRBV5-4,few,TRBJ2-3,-,CASSLGAGSTDTQYF,TGTGCCAGCAGTCTCGGAGCAGGAAGCACAGATACGCAGTATTTT
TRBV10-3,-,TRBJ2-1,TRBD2,CAISVIAGGSSGYNEQFF,TGTGCCATCAGTGTCATAGCGGGAGGTAGTTCGGGGTACAATGAGCAGTTCTTC
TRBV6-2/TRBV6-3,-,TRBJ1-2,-,CASWWAGYGYTF,TGTGCCAGCTGGTGGGCCGGCTATGGCTACACCTTC
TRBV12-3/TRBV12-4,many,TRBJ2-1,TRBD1,CASSFRTGGMNEQFF,TGTGCCAGCAGTTTTAGGACAGGGGGCATGAATGAGCAGTTCTTC
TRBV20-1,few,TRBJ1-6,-,CSARMGRPNSPLHF,TGCAGTGCTAGAATGGGCAGACCCAATTCACCCCTCCACTTT
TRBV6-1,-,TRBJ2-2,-,CASSRTTNTGELFF,TGTGCCAGCAGTCGGACTACGAACACCGGGGAGCTGTTTTTT
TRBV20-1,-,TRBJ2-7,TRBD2,CSVSVRGLGSYEQYF,TGCAGTGTCTCGGTGCGGGGACTAGGCTCTTACGAGCAGTACTTC
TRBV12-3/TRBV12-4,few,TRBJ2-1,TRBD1,CASRSRQGPSSYNEQFF,TGTGCCAGCAGGTCACGACAGGGCCCTAGCTCCTACAATGAGCAGTTCTTC
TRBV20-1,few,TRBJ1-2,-,CSAAGSGYTF,TGCAGTGCGGCAGGGTCCGGCTACACCTTC
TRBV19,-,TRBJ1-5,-,CASRRRVNSNQPQHF,TGTGCCAGTAGACGACGGGTTAATAGCAATCAGCCCCAGCATTTT
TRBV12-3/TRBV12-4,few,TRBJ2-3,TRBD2,CASTLGSGSADTQYF,TGTGCCAGCACTCTGGGTAGCGGGAGTGCAGATACGCAGTATTTT
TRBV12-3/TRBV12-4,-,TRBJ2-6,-,CASKISGTGANVLTF,TGTGCCAGCAAAATCTCAGGGACCGGGGCCAACGTCCTGACTTTC
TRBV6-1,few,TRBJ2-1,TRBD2,CASSPNSGKFHNEQFF,TGTGCCTCCTCCCCCAATAGCGGGAAGTTCCACAATGAGCAGTTCTTC
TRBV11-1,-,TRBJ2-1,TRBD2,CATTGLGRDEQFF,TGTGCCACCACCGGACTAGGACGGGATGAGCAGTTCTTC
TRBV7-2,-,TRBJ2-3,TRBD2,CASSFSSGRATDTQYF,TGTGCCAGCAGCTTCTCTAGCGGGAGGGCAACAGATACGCAGTATTTT
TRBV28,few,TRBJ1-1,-,CASSKGTPGTEAFF,TGTGCCAGCAGTAAAGGGACACCAGGCACTGAAGCTTTCTTT
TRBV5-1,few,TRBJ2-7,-,CASSHTGEISEQYF,TGCGCCAGCAGCCATACGGGGGAAATATCCGAGCAGTACTTC
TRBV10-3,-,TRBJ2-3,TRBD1,CAISEDRDTDTQYF,TGTGCCATCAGTGAAGACAGGGACACAGATACGCAGTATTTT
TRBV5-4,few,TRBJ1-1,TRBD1,CASRSGTANTEAFF,TGTGCCAGCAGGTCCGGGACAGCCAACACTGAAGCTTTCTTT
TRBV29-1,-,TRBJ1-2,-,CSVGRGEGYTF,TGCAGCGTTGGTCGGGGGGAAGGCTACACCTTC
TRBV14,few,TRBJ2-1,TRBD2,CASSQGLPGTRGFDEQFF,TGTGCCAGCAGCCAAGGTTTACCGGGGACTAGGGGCTTCGATGAGCAGTTCTTC
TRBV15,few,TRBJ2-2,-,CATSPRSPDTGELFF,TGTGCCACCAGTCCGAGGAGCCCTGACACCGGGGAGCTGTTTTTT
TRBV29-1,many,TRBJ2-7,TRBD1,CSVDGQGQGNEQYF,TGCAGCGTAGACGGACAGGGCCAAGGAAACGAGCAGTACTTC
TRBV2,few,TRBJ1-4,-,CAFSGTSTNEKLFF,TGTGCCTTCTCGGGGACATCAACTAATGAAAAACTGTTTTTT
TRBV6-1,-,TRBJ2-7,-,CASRNDNPYSYEQYF,TGTGCCAGCAGGAACGACAACCCTTACTCCTACGAGCAGTACTTC